The sequence of this T cell receptor beta chain was determined in a study of T-cell memory formation after mild COVID-19. TCRdb re-called the 5' RACE reads with MiXCR, one entry per CDR3 protein. Of 500,000 to 550,000 distinct CDR3 sequences in the sample, around 21% are singletons; the top ten hold 9.5% to 15%. The CDR3 runs 14 residues. V was cut by 5 bases and J by 6 bases, with 15 bases left in between. CDR1 is SGHTA and CDR2 is FQGTGA in the germline V gene. This chain uses TRBV7-3 with TRBJ2-3; no clear D gene. This TCR came from an adult woman who had mild COVID-19 (a few samples of this study predate the infection). Cell type and time point are not known. Sequencing used PBMCs or a T cell subset sorted from them (not recorded which). The CDR3 loop reads CASSPLGASDTQYF. Written as DNA, the CDR3 is TGTGCCAGCAGCCCTTTAGGTGCCTCGGATACGCAGTATTTT.